This T cell receptor (beta chain) was captured by sequencing in a study of T cells in narcolepsy. Background on the study: Healthy controls were enrolled alongside patients with narcolepsy type 1 or type 2.

Measured with immunoSEQ multiplex PCR; TCRdb has only the in-frame clones, and not every one. The profile shows roughly 34,000 clones, under 85% of them singletons. This CDR3 is 17 amino acids long. Germline CDR1 and CDR2: SGHNT and YYREEE (reference sequence). Trimming cost V 0 bases and J 6 bases; bases outside gene matches: 10. The sequenced sample consisted of CD45RA- memory CD4+ T cells from PBMCs. The TCR originated in a human donor with narcolepsy. The chain links TRBV5-4 to TRBJ2-2; 8 bases align to TRBD1. CDR3 bases: TGTGCCAGCAGCTTGGGAATGGACAGGGAAATCCCCGGGGAGCTGTTTTTT. It translates to CASSLGMDREIPGELFF.